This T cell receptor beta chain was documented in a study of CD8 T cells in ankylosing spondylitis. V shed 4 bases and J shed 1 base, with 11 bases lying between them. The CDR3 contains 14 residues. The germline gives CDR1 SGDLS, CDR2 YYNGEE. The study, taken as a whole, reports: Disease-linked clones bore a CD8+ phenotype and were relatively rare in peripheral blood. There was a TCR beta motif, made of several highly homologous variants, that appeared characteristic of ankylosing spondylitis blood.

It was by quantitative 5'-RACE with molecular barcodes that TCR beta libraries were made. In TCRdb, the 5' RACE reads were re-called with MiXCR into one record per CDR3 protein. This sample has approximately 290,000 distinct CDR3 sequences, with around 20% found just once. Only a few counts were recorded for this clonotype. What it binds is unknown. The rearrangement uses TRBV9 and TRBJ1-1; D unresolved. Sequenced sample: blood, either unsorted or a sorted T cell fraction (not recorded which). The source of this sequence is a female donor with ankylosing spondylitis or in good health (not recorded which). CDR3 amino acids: CASSPFPGNTEAFF. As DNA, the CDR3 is TGTGCCAGCAGCCCCTTCCCGGGGAACACTGAAGCTTTCTTT.